Each of the 7 T cell receptor beta chains below was sequenced from the same sample in a study of T cell repertoires in cytomegalovirus infection. TCRdb reprocessed the reads with MiXCR, giving one entry per CDR3 protein. Of hundreds of thousands of distinct CDR3 sequences in the sample, 9.6% were seen once. Specimen: PBMCs. Receptor source: a human donor in good health (CMV status not recorded). Some clones in this sample may be carry-over from other donors' samples.

This clonotype has at least ten counts. The chain uses TRBV6-2 or TRBV6-3 and TRBJ2-6; D unresolved. Trimming shortened V by 7 bases and J by 5 bases, and 6 bases separated the two germline ends. CDR3 length: 12 amino acids. Per germline, CDR1 MNHEY and CDR2 SVGEGT. In nucleotides, the CDR3 is TGTGCCAGCACCGACCGGGCCAACGTCCTGACTTTC. It encodes CASTDRANVLTF.

This clonotype has ten or more counts. J is TRBJ2-5 and V is TRBV20-1, with 7 bases matching TRBD2. The CDR3 totals 15 residues. CDR1 DFQATT and CDR2 SNEGSKA come from the germline V gene (reference sequence). With 3 bases clipped from V and 0 bases from J, the junction kept 7 bases outside the gene matches. The CDR3: CSARGTAGDQETQYF. Written as DNA, the CDR3 is TGCAGTGCTAGGGGAACGGCGGGGGACCAAGAGACCCAGTACTTC.

V and J are TRBV7-6 and TRBJ2-1; 7 bases map to TRBD1. V trimming: 5 bases; J trimming: 8 bases; junction bases outside the gene matches: 12. The CDR3 runs to 15 residues. From germline, CDR1 is SGHVS and CDR2 FNYEAQ. CDR3 sequence (DNA): TGTGCCAGCAGCCCGCCGACAGGGCCGGGGTATGAGCAGTTCTTC. It is translated as CASSPPTGPGYEQFF. The full variable domain, with the rest looked up from reference TRBV7-6 and TRBJ2-1, is GAGVSQSPRYKVTKRGQDVALRCDPISGHVSLYWYRQALGQGPEFLTYFNYEAQQDKSGLPNDRFSAERPEGSISTLTIQRTEQRDSAMYRCASSPPTGPGYEQFFGPGTRLTVL.

Ten or more counts support this clonotype. V gene TRBV28 combines with J gene TRBJ1-3; D perhaps matches TRBD1 (5 bases). Trimming took off 8 bases at V and 0 bases at J, with 14 bases between the two ends. This CDR3 contains 15 residues. Germline-derived CDR1 and CDR2 are MDHEN and SYDVKM. The CDR3 reads CASWEGRSSGNTIYF. In nucleotides, the CDR3 is TGTGCCAGCTGGGAGGGACGGTCCTCTGGAAACACCATATATTTT. The full variable domain, rest sourced from reference TRBV28 and TRBJ1-3, is DVKVTQSSRYLVKRTGEKVFLECVQDMDHENMFWYRQDPGLGLRLIYFSYDVKMKEKGDIPEGYSVSREKKERFSLILESASTNQTSMYLCASWEGRSSGNTIYFGEGSWLTVV.

This clonotype has a count of ten or more. The rearrangement joins TRBV6-1 to TRBJ2-7, with D perhaps matching TRBD1 (6 bases). Germline V CDR1 and CDR2: MNHNS, SASEGT. V lost 6 bases and J 2 bases, leaving 14 bases between the germline ends. The CDR3 has 14 amino acids. CDR3 sequence: CASRLSGDPYEQYF. The CDR3 nucleotides are TGTGCCAGCAGGCTCTCAGGGGATCCCTACGAGCAGTACTTC.

This clonotype occurred many times. The rearrangement links TRBV5-5 to TRBJ2-5, with D possibly matching TRBD1 (6 bases). The CDR3 is made up of 14 amino acids. The V end was cut by 2 bases, the J end by 3 bases, with 11 bases between. The germline gives CDR1 SGHKS, CDR2 YYEKEE (reference sequence). CDR3 DNA: TGTGCCAGCAGCTTTCGGGCAGGGGAAGAGACCCAGTACTTC. It translates to CASSFRAGEETQYF.

The sample holds many counts of this clonotype. The V and J genes are TRBV15 and TRBJ1-2, with D perhaps TRBD1 (5 bases). With 0 bases removed from V and 8 bases from J, the gap between germline ends came to 13 bases. Germline lookup yields CDR1 LNHNV and CDR2 YYDKDF (reference sequence). This CDR3 spans 14 amino acids. CDR3 DNA: TGTGCCACCAGCAGAGATATCAACCAGGGCGGCTACACCTTC. This codes for CATSRDINQGGYTF.